This T cell receptor beta chain was captured by sequencing in a study of shared clonotypes between healthy human individuals. Sequencing used immunoSEQ multiplex PCR; TCRdb keeps in-frame clones, though not all of them. Of roughly 1,600,000 clones listed, 97% to 99% are singletons. CDR3 size: 12 residues. Germline values: CDR1 SNHLY, CDR2 FYNNEI. The J segment lost 3 bases and the V segment lost 8 bases, leaving 4 bases of the junction unmatched. The receptor was isolated from a man under 40 in good health. The gene calls are TRBV2 and TRBJ2-7, with TRBD1 identical over 7 bases. The sample consisted of naive CD4+ T cells sorted from blood. The subset denotes: CD45RA+ positively selected. CDR3 nucleotide sequence: TGTGCCAGCCGGGACAGTCTCTACGAGCAGTACTTC. Protein sequence: CASRDSLYEQYF.